This T cell receptor beta chain was recovered during a study of T cell responses to AZD1222 COVID-19 vaccine. Study conclusions and caveats: Donors were mostly white British, more females; clonal diversity possibly underestimated. A reported finding is that nearly half of spike-specific TCRs target unmutated variant regions. An increase in Spike-specific TCR breadth and depth was observed after two AZD1222 doses. Repertoire sampling happened only post peak T cell response.

The CDR3 is 16 amino acids. The V and J ends lost 1 base and 4 bases, in that order; junction bases with no gene match: 6. The germline gives CDR1 SGHTA, CDR2 FQGTGA. Method: immunoSEQ multiplex PCR; TCRdb's copy keeps in-frame clones and lacks some. This sample has some 150,000 clones, with 85% to 90% found just once. Note on this clone: No antigen is known for it.

This TCR derives from an adult in good health. Sequenced here: peripheral blood, sampled on day 0 of AZD1222 vaccination. V gene TRBV7-3 combines with J gene TRBJ2-3, with TRBD2 matching 9 bases. CDR3 nucleotide sequence: TGTGCCAGCAGCTTAAGTCTAGCGGGATCCCCAGATACGCAGTATTTT. Amino acids: CASSLSLAGSPDTQYF.